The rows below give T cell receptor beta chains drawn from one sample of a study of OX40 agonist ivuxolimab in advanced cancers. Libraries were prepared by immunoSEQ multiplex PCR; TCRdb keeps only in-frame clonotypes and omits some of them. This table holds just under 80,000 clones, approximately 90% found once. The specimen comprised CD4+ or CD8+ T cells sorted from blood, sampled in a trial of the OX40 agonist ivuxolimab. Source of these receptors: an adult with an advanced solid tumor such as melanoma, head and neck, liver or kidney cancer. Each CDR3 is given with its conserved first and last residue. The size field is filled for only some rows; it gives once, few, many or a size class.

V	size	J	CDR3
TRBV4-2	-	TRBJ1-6	CASSQEGSYNSPLHF
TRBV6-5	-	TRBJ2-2	CASLHRGGTGELFF
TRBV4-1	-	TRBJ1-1	CASSGAEVKNTEAFF
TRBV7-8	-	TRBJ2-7	CASSPRRDTYEQYF
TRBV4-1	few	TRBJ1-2	CASSQGLGGIGYTF
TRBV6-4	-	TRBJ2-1	CASSEGLAVTNEQFF
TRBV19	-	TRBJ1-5	CASSSQGGQPQHF
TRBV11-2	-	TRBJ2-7	CASRRTGSHEQYF
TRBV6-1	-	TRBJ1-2	CASSEGLRQGKELSGYTF
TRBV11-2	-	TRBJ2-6	CASSQQGTGANVLTF
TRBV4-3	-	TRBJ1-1	CASSQASVGLLNTEAFF
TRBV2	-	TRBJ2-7	CASISLSGEQYF
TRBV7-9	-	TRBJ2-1	CASSWGRGLGDEQFF
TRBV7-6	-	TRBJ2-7	CASSLGYSPYEQYF
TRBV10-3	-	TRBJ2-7	CAISVSGNSYEQYF
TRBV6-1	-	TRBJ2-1	CASSERGQGTVGSYNEQFF
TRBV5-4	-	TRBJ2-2	CASSLGQGAAGELFF
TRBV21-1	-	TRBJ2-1	CASSSWPPGQGYNEQFF
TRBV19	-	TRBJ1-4	CASSIWGSNEKLFF
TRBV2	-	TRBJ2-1	CASRGTSGTYNEQFF
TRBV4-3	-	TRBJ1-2	CASSQGTFTNGYTF
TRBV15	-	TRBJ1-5	CATSRDEVNQPQHF
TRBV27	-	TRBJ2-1	CASKLFGGGRNEQFF
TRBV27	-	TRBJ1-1	CASSRGDRGVNTEAFF
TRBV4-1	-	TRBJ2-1	CASSHPSPGQGAYEQFF
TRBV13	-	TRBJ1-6	CASSLGTGFSLHF
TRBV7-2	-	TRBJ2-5	CASSLAGGVQETQYF
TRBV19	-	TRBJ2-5	CASSHQRSGLGALGTQYF
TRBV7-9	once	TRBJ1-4	CASSEGQGTEDEKLFF
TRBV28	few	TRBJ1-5	CASSMGTLKQPQHF